The 5 T cell receptor beta chains given below trace back to one sample, sequenced in a study of blood T cell repertoires in COVID-19. TCRdb's copy holds only in-frame clones and misses some; the assay was immunoSEQ multiplex PCR. The repertoire has about 300,000 clones, approximately 88% of them found once; the top ten carry less than 2%. Source material: PBMCs or T cells enriched from blood (not recorded which). The source of these receptors is a woman between 40 and 50 years old who had recovered from COVID-19.

This clone was detected only once. In nucleotides, the CDR3 is TGTGCCAGCAGTGACTCGGGACAGGGGTTAGTTAATGAGCAGTTCTTC. This encodes CASSDSGQGLVNEQFF. The chain recombines TRBV2 with TRBJ2-1; 10 nucleotides agree with TRBD1. The CDR3 is 16 residues long. Germline loops: CDR1 SNHLY, CDR2 FYNNEI. V gave up 3 bases and J gave up 7 bases; unmatched junction bases: 9.

The CDR3 sequence: CASSSGQGSGYTF. Written as DNA, the CDR3 is TGTGCCAGCAGCTCCGGACAGGGCAGTGGCTACACCTTC. This chain links TRBV5-8 with TRBJ1-2; 8 nucleotides line up with TRBD1. The CDR3 has 13 residues. CDR1 and CDR2 (germline): SGHTS, YDEGEE. The junction had 5 bases not matched to a gene; V was cut back by 3 bases and J by 7 bases.

This clone is a singleton in its sample. This chain uses TRBV5-1 with TRBJ1-1; D is unresolved. V shed 0 bases and J shed 8 bases, with 14 bases lying between them. There are 14 residues in the CDR3. In germline, CDR1 is SGHRS, CDR2 YFSETQ. The CDR3 nucleotides are TGCGCCAGCAGCTTGGACCCAGCCGGGAGGGAAGCTTTCTTT. Amino acid sequence: CASSLDPAGREAFF.

This clone was observed a few times. The chain has TRBV10-1 and TRBJ1-2, with TRBD1 matching over 8 bases. Germline V lookup: CDR1 WNHNN, CDR2 SYGVQD (reference sequence). V lost 4 bases, J lost 4 bases, and 8 bases stayed unmatched. CDR3 length: 15 amino acids. The CDR3 DNA follows: TGCGCCAGCAGTGTTTGGCAGGGGGCCGGCTATGGCTACACCTTC. Translated, it gives CASSVWQGAGYGYTF.

A note on this clone: Relative to the germline gene, one junction end is altered; a read error may explain this. This rearrangement joins TRBV7-7 to TRBJ2-1; the match to TRBD2 covers 14 bases. Germline lookup yields CDR1 SSHAT and CDR2 FNYEAQ (reference sequence). The CDR3 loop spans 17 amino acids. The DNA for the CDR3 is TGTGCTAGCAGCTTAGGGACTAGCGGGAGCTCCTACAATGAGCAGTTCTTC. It yields the protein CASSLGTSGSSYNEQFF.